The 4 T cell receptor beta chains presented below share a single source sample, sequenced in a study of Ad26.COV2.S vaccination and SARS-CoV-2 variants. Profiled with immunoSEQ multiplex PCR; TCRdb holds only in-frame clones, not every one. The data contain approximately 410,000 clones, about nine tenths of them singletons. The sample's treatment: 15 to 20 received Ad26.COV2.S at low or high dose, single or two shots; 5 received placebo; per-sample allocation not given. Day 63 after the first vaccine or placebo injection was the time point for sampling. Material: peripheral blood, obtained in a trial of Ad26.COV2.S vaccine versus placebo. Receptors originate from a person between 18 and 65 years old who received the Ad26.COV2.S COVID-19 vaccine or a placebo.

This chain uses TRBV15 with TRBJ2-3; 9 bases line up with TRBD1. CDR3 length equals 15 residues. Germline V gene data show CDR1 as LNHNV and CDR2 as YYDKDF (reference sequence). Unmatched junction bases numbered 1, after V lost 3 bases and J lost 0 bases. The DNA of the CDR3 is TGTGCCACCAGCAGGGACAGGGGAAGCACAGATACGCAGTATTTT. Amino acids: CATSRDRGSTDTQYF.

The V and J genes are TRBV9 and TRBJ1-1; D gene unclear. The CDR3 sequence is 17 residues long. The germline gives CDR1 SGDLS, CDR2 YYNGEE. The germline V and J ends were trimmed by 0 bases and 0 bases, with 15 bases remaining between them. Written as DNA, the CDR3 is TGTGCCAGCAGCGTAGCTGTCTCAGAACCCATGAACACTGAAGCTTTCTTT. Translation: CASSVAVSEPMNTEAFF.

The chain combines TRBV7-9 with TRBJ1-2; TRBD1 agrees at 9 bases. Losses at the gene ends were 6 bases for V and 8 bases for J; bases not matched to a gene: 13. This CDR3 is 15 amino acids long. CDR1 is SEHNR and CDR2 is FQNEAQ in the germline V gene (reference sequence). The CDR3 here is CASSYTGGAGYGYTF. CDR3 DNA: TGTGCCAGCAGTTATACAGGGGGCGCGGGGTACGGCTACACCTTC.

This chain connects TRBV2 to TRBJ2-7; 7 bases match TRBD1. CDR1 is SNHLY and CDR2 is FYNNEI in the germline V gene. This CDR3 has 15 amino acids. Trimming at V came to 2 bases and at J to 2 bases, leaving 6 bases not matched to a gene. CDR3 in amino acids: CASSEFGQETYEQYF. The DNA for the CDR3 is TGTGCCAGCAGTGAATTCGGACAGGAAACCTACGAGCAGTACTTC. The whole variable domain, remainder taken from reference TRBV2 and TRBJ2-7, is EPEVTQTPSHQVTQMGQEVILRCVPISNHLYFYWYRQILGQKVEFLVSFYNNEISEKSEIFDDQFSVERPDGSNFTLKIRSTKLEDSAMYFCASSEFGQETYEQYFGPGTRLTVT.